This T cell receptor beta chain was observed in a study of blood T cell repertoires in COVID-19. Per the germline V gene, CDR1 is MGHRA and CDR2 is YSYEKL. The CDR3 loop spans 15 amino acids. J lost 8 bases, V lost 3 bases, and 3 bases had no gene match. The data were produced by immunoSEQ multiplex PCR, yet TCRdb's version contains in-frame clones alone and is incomplete. The sample includes around 230,000 clones, 83% seen only once; the top ten take under 3%. This receptor was obtained from a woman aged 40 to 55 with active or convalescent COVID-19. The chain combines TRBV4-1 with TRBJ2-1; 14 positions agree with TRBD2. The sequencing input was peripheral blood. The CDR3 protein is CASSQTSGREYEQFF. CDR3 sequence (DNA): TGCGCCAGCAGCCAGACTAGCGGGAGGGAGTATGAGCAGTTCTTC.